A single sample gave rise to the 24 T cell receptor beta chains below, sequenced in a study of vaccination and CD4 T cells after COVID-19. The Oncomine TCR Beta short-read assay was what sequenced the DNA obtained from cultured CD4+ T cells. From the PCR reads, TCRdb called clonotypes with MiXCR, one entry per CDR3 protein. Of approximately 15,000 distinct CDR3 sequences in the sample, around 80% are singletons; the top ten hold 15% to 20%. The treatment was: 10-day PBMC culture with coronavirus spike peptide pools or control peptides (ViraFEST assay). No antigen has been identified for these receptors. Specimen: CD4+ T cells from blood, cultured in vitro. The receptors derive from a human donor who had recovered from COVID-19.

This chain connects TRBV15 to TRBJ2-2, with D perhaps being TRBD1 or TRBD2 (5 bases each). This CDR3 comprises 14 residues. Germline V CDR1 and CDR2: LNHNV, YYDKDF (reference sequence). The ends were cut back, 0 bases at V and 5 bases at J, with 7 bases in the middle. CDR3 amino acids: CATSREWGTGELFF. In nucleotides, the CDR3 is TGTGCCACCAGCAGAGAATGGGGGACCGGGGAGCTGTTTTTT.

This clonotype was recorded only once. J is TRBJ2-1 and V is TRBV4-2, with 9 bases lining up with TRBD2. This CDR3 spans 15 amino acids. With 0 bases clipped from V and 9 bases from J, the junction kept 6 bases outside the gene matches. CDR1 LGHNA and CDR2 YNFKEQ come from the germline V gene. CDR3: CASSQEGAGGGEQFF. The CDR3 nucleotides read TGTGCCAGCAGCCAAGAAGGGGCGGGAGGGGGTGAGCAGTTCTTC.

The chain recombines TRBV6-1 with TRBJ1-2; the D gene is possibly TRBD1 (6 bases). CDR3 length equals 15 residues. Trimming removed 0 bases from V and 1 base from J, with 9 bases in between. CDR1 and CDR2 from the germline V gene are MNHNS and SASEGT. CDR3 sequence reads: CASSEARGYNYGYTF. In nucleotides, the CDR3 is TGTGCCAGCAGTGAAGCCAGGGGATATAACTATGGCTACACCTTC.

This clonotype is a singleton in its sample. The V and J genes are TRBV7-9 and TRBJ1-2; maybe TRBD1 (6 bases). The CDR3 loop spans 14 amino acids. Germline-derived CDR1 and CDR2 are SEHNR and FQNEAQ (reference sequence). V gave up 3 bases and J gave up 7 bases, with 15 bases separating them. The chain's CDR3 is CASSFEQGGVGYTF. The DNA for the CDR3 is TGTGCCAGCAGCTTCGAACAGGGCGGGGTTGGCTACACCTTC.

This rearrangement joins TRBV5-1 to TRBJ1-2; 8 bases fit TRBD1. Unmatched junction bases numbered 11, after V lost 3 bases and J lost 7 bases. Germline V gene lookup returns CDR1 SGHRS and CDR2 YFSETQ. The CDR3 loop spans 15 amino acids. In nucleotides, the CDR3 is TGCGCCAGCAGCTGGGGGACAGGCACGCCAAGTGGCTACACCTTC. Translating gives CASSWGTGTPSGYTF. Complete variable domain (other parts from reference TRBV5-1 and TRBJ1-2): KAGVTQTPRYLIKTRGQQVTLSCSPISGHRSVSWYQQTPGQGLQFLFEYFSETQRNKGNFPGRFSGRQFSNSRSEMNVSTLELGDSALYLCASSWGTGTPSGYTFGSGTRLTVV.

This clonotype was seen only a few times. The chain links TRBV5-6 to TRBJ2-7, with 8 positions matching TRBD1. Germline lookup yields CDR1 SGHDT and CDR2 YYEEEE. V shed 1 base and J 0 bases; nucleotides not matched to a gene: 6. The CDR3 runs to 16 residues. The CDR3 loop is CASSLYGDRNSYEQYF. CDR3 DNA sequence: TGTGCCAGCAGCTTGTACGGGGACAGGAACTCCTACGAGCAGTACTTC.

The chain employs TRBV28 and TRBJ2-5; D possibly corresponds to TRBD2 (6 bases). The germline CDR1 and CDR2 sequences are MDHEN and SYDVKM. The CDR3 covers 12 residues. V gave up 11 bases and J gave up 5 bases, with 15 bases separating them. CDR3 in DNA: TGTGCCTCTACTAGTGGGGGGGAGACCCAGTACTTC. Its protein is CASTSGGETQYF.

The chain is built from TRBV29-1 and TRBJ2-5; 8 bases are shared with TRBD2. Germline loops: CDR1 SQVTM, CDR2 ANQGSEA. The CDR3 runs to 12 residues. J was trimmed by 1 base and V by 6 bases; bases with no gene match: 1. For the CDR3, the DNA is TGCAGCGTAACTAGCGGCCAAGAGACCCAGTACTTC. Translation: CSVTSGQETQYF.

The chain has TRBV6-5 and TRBJ1-5, with D perhaps matching TRBD1 (5 bases). CDR1 MNHEY and CDR2 SVGAGI come from the germline V gene. The length of the CDR3 is 15 residues. V dropped 0 bases and J dropped 3 bases, with 9 bases sitting between them. Here the CDR3 DNA reads TGTGCCAGCAGTTACTCACGACAGAACAATCAGCCCCAGCATTTT. This translates into CASSYSRQNNQPQHF.

This clonotype showed up just once. The J gene is TRBJ1-5, the V gene TRBV10-3, with 7 bases lining up with TRBD1. Germline V gene lookup returns CDR1 ENHRY and CDR2 SYGVKD. With 2 bases clipped from V and 4 bases from J, the junction kept 8 bases outside the gene matches. The length of the CDR3 is 16 residues. Here the CDR3 reads CAISERQGGKNQPQHF. Written as DNA, the CDR3 is TGTGCCATCAGTGAGAGGCAGGGGGGGAAAAATCAGCCCCAGCATTTT.

In nucleotides, the CDR3 is TGTGCCAGCAGTTACTTCGGGGAAGCTTTCTTT. Translation: CASSYFGEAFF. The chain combines TRBV6-5 with TRBJ1-1; D is ambiguous. Germline V CDR1 and CDR2: MNHEY, SVGAGI. The CDR3 runs 11 residues. With 1 base removed from V and 8 bases from J, the gap between germline ends came to 5 bases.

The chain employs TRBV19 and TRBJ1-2; D is ambiguous. Trimming removed 3 bases at V and 0 bases at J, with 8 bases between. Germline CDR1 and CDR2: LNHDA and SQIVND (reference sequence). CDR3 length: 14 residues. CDR3 in amino acids: CASSIIGTNYGYTF. As DNA, the CDR3 is TGTGCCAGTAGTATCATTGGAACTAACTATGGCTACACCTTC.

This rearrangement joins TRBV19 to TRBJ1-2; the match to TRBD1 covers 9 bases. After removal of 3 bases from V and 8 bases from J, the junction contained 13 bases not matched to a gene. The germline gives CDR1 LNHDA, CDR2 SQIVND (reference sequence). The CDR3 consists of 16 residues. CDR3 region: CASSIHVGQGSLGYTF. CDR3 sequence (DNA): TGTGCCAGTAGTATTCACGTTGGACAGGGGAGTCTCGGCTACACCTTC.

The chain employs TRBV20-1 and TRBJ2-5; unclear D gene. The V end lost 3 bases, the J end lost 4 bases, and 15 bases lay between the germline ends. The length of the CDR3 is 14 residues. Germline loops: CDR1 DFQATT, CDR2 SNEGSKA (reference sequence). The CDR3 DNA reads as TGCAGTGCTAGCGGGTGGCAGTCCCCAGAGACCCAGTACTTC. Encoded protein: CSASGWQSPETQYF.

This clonotype appeared once. The chain links TRBV25-1 to TRBJ2-5; maybe TRBD2 (5 bases). The CDR3 totals 10 residues. The ends were cut back, 10 bases at V and 7 bases at J, with 10 bases in the middle. CDR1 and CDR2 (germline): MGHDK, SYGVNS. The CDR3 is CATHRGTQYF. CDR3 DNA: TGTGCCACACACCGGGGGACCCAGTACTTC.

The chain recombines TRBV10-3 with TRBJ2-2; 14 nucleotides line up with TRBD2. Germline-derived CDR1 and CDR2 are ENHRY and SYGVKD. The CDR3 runs to 18 residues. After removal of 4 bases from V and 4 bases from J, the junction contained 8 bases not matched to a gene. CDR3 DNA sequence: TGTGCCATCAGTGTGGGACTAGCGGGAGTGCTTAGCACCGGGGAGCTGTTTTTT. Translated, it gives CAISVGLAGVLSTGELFF.

The chain uses TRBV20-1 and TRBJ1-5; unclear D gene. With 3 bases removed from V and 5 bases from J, the gap between germline ends came to 14 bases. Germline V gene sequence: CDR1 DFQATT, CDR2 SNEGSKA (reference sequence). This CDR3 is 14 amino acids long. The CDR3 region has the DNA TGCAGTGCTAGTTCCCCGCTCGGCGATCAGCCCCAGCATTTT. Translation gives CSASSPLGDQPQHF.

The genes are TRBV20-1 and TRBJ2-7; TRBD1 aligns across 11 bases. This CDR3 comprises 14 residues. J gave up 6 bases and V 3 bases, and 7 bases lay outside the gene matches. The germline V gene has CDR1 DFQATT and CDR2 SNEGSKA (reference sequence). Here the CDR3 DNA reads TGCAGTGCTAGGAGTTGGGGACAGGGGGTCGAGCAGTACTTC. It specifies CSARSWGQGVEQYF.

This clonotype was counted between two and nine times. J is TRBJ1-5 and V is TRBV7-9, with 10 positions matching TRBD1. Germline V gene data show CDR1 as SEHNR and CDR2 as FQNEAQ (reference sequence). CDR3 length: 18 amino acids. J gave up 1 base and V 5 bases, and 11 bases lay outside the gene matches. DNA of the CDR3: TGTGCCAGCAGCCCATTGACAGGGGGCACAACAAGCAATCAGCCCCAGCATTTT. It yields the protein CASSPLTGGTTSNQPQHF.

This sequence joins TRBV7-9 and TRBJ1-6; unclear D gene. V lost 5 bases, J lost 8 bases, and 10 bases lay in between. This CDR3 comprises 13 residues. CDR1 SEHNR and CDR2 FQNEAQ come from the germline V gene (reference sequence). The DNA for the CDR3 is TGTGCCAGCAGCGATGGAGGGTATTCACCCCTCCACTTT. This gives the protein CASSDGGYSPLHF. Filled out from reference TRBV7-9 and TRBJ1-6, the complete variable domain reads DTGVSQNPRHKITKRGQNVTFRCDPISEHNRLYWYRQTLGQGPEFLTYFQNEAQLEKSRLLSDRFSAERPKGSFSTLEIQRTEQGDSAMYLCASSDGGYSPLHFGNGTRLTVT.

V and J are TRBV20-1 and TRBJ2-2; 10 nucleotides line up with TRBD2. Germline V gene lookup returns CDR1 DFQATT and CDR2 SNEGSKA (reference sequence). Unmatched junction bases numbered 8, after V lost 0 bases and J lost 1 base. The CDR3 contains 18 residues. The DNA for the CDR3 is TGCAGTGCTAGAGATCAGTCCAGGACTAGCGGGAACACCGGGGAGCTGTTTTTT. Its protein is CSARDQSRTSGNTGELFF.

Only one count was recorded for this clonotype. The rearrangement uses TRBV12-3 or TRBV12-4 and TRBJ1-1, with D unresolved. The CDR3 has 13 residues. V was pared by 6 bases and J by 3 bases, with 11 bases between. In DNA, the CDR3 is TGTGCCAGCAGCCAAGAAGGCGACACTGAAGCTTTCTTT. Protein: CASSQEGDTEAFF.

The rearrangement links TRBV28 to TRBJ2-7; 7 bases map to TRBD2. CDR3 length equals 15 residues. CDR1 is MDHEN and CDR2 is SYDVKM in the germline V gene. V lost 5 bases to trimming and J lost 7 bases; unmatched junction nucleotides: 14. The chain's CDR3 is CASSDSSGSTGEQYF. The CDR3, as DNA: TGTGCCAGCAGTGACTCTAGCGGTTCGACGGGAGAGCAGTACTTC.

The chain uses TRBV28 and TRBJ2-5, with TRBD1 matching over 10 bases. V shed 4 bases and J 5 bases; nucleotides not matched to a gene: 10. CDR1 MDHEN and CDR2 SYDVKM come from the germline V gene. The length of the CDR3 is 16 residues. CDR3 in amino acids: CASSSPRTGGSETQYF. The CDR3 nucleotides are TGTGCCAGCAGTTCCCCGAGGACAGGGGGTTCCGAGACCCAGTACTTC.